A selection of T cell receptor beta chains follows, all from one sample in a study of shared clonotypes between healthy human individuals. Measured with immunoSEQ multiplex PCR; TCRdb has only the in-frame clones, and not every one. The repertoire consists of about 1.1 million clones, with 78% occurring once and the leading ten covering approximately 0.56%. The sequenced sample consisted of memory CD4+ T cells from PBMCs. The receptors derive from a man younger than 30 in good health. Some clones in this sample may be carry-over from other donors' samples. Both conserved end residues are part of each CDR3. A D gene is named only where the DNA matches it firmly. The listing skips clone size in some rows; elsewhere it reads once, few, many or a size class.

V	J	D	size	DNA	CDR3
TRBV7-2	TRBJ1-6	.	once	TGTGCCAGCAGCCATAATTCACCCCTCCACTTT	CASSHNSPLHF
TRBV20-1	TRBJ2-3	.	.	TGCAGTGCTCCTCTGAGGACGCAGTATTTT	CSAPLRTQYF
TRBV6-1	TRBJ1-1	.	.	TGTGCCAGCAGTGCCTACAGGCTTATGAACACTGAAGCTTTCTTT	CASSAYRLMNTEAFF
TRBV29-1	TRBJ2-3	.	.	TGCAGCGTTGAGGGGGGGCAGGGTGTGGATACGCAGTATTTT	CSVEGGQGVDTQYF
TRBV5-1	TRBJ1-3	TRBD1	.	TGCGCCAGCAGCTTGGCGGGACAGGGGTACGGAAACACCATATATTTT	CASSLAGQGYGNTIYF
TRBV28	TRBJ1-4	.	.	TGTGCCAGCAGTTTCGGGGGGCGCCGTTATCCTAATGAAAAACTGTTTTTT	CASSFGGRRYPNEKLFF
TRBV30	TRBJ2-3	.	.	TGTGCCTGGGGGTTCGGGAGAAGCACAGATACGCAGTATTTT	CAWGFGRSTDTQYF
TRBV5-1	TRBJ1-5	TRBD1	.	TGCGCCAGCAGCCCGGGGACAGGCGATCAGCCCCAGCATTTT	CASSPGTGDQPQHF
TRBV30	TRBJ2-1	.	.	TGTGCCTGGAGTGTCAATGAGCAGTTCTTC	CAWSVNEQFF
TRBV28	TRBJ2-1	.	.	TGTGCCAGCACCCCTTTAGGGAGCTCCTACAATGAGCAGTTCTTC	CASTPLGSSYNEQFF
TRBV7-2	TRBJ2-3	TRBD2	.	TGTGCCAGCAGCCCGGGGGGAACAGATACGCAGTATTTT	CASSPGGTDTQYF
TRBV10-2	TRBJ2-3	.	.	TGCGCCAGCAGTGAGGAAGGGTTGGCAGATACGCAGTATTTT	CASSEEGLADTQYF
TRBV5-1	TRBJ1-4	.	.	TGCGCCAGCAGCGAGTTTCGGGGATATAATGAAAAACTGTTTTTT	CASSEFRGYNEKLFF
TRBV29-1	TRBJ1-1	.	few	TGCAGCGTTGAAGAACAGGGGAACACTGAAGCTTTCTTT	CSVEEQGNTEAFF
TRBV11-1	TRBJ2-5	.	.	TGTGCCAGCAGCTTAGCGGGCCCTTTGCGTCAAGAGACCCAGTACTTC	CASSLAGPLRQETQYF
TRBV11-2	TRBJ2-7	.	many	TGTGCCAGCAGCAGTCTACAGTTCTCCTACGAGCAGTACTTC	CASSSLQFSYEQYF
TRBV2	TRBJ1-1	.	.	TGTGCCAGCAGTGGGACAGCCGAAGCTTTCTTT	CASSGTAEAFF
TRBV7-6	TRBJ2-5	TRBD2	.	TGTGCCAGCAGCAAAACGACTAGCTCACGGTACCAAGAGACCCAGTACTTC	CASSKTTSSRYQETQYF
TRBV11-2	TRBJ2-1	.	.	TGTGCCAGCAGCTTAGTTCGCGGGCCTCCTGAGCAGTTCTTC	CASSLVRGPPEQFF
TRBV28	TRBJ2-2	.	.	TGTGCCAGCAGTCCCAGTTACGCGAACACCGGGGAGCTGTTTTTT	CASSPSYANTGELFF
TRBV5-6	TRBJ2-1	TRBD1	few	TGTGCCAGCAGCTTGGAGGACTCCGGACAGGGGGGAAGGGAGCAGTTCTTC	CASSLEDSGQGGREQFF
TRBV28	TRBJ1-1	TRBD1	few	TGTGCCAGCAGACACCGGGACAGGGAAACTGAAGCTTTCTTT	CASRHRDRETEAFF
TRBV7-2	TRBJ2-3	TRBD2	.	TGTGCCAGCAGCTTAGGGTCAGCGGGAGCGGATACGCAGTATTTT	CASSLGSAGADTQYF
TRBV7-2	TRBJ1-5	TRBD1	.	TGTGCCAGCGGGGACAGGGGAAATCAGCCCCAGCATTTT	CASGDRGNQPQHF
TRBV12-5	TRBJ2-7	.	.	TGTGCTAGTGCCAGGGACTCTCCCTACGAGCAGTACTTC	CASARDSPYEQYF
TRBV28	TRBJ1-3	.	.	TGTGCCAGCAGTTTACCCGGGGGGGGCTCTGGAAACACCATATATTTT	CASSLPGGGSGNTIYF
TRBV7-2	TRBJ2-2	.	.	TGTGCCAGCAGCTTAGGCCGAGGCGGGGAGCTGTTTTTT	CASSLGRGGELFF
TRBV4-1	TRBJ2-7	.	.	TGCGCCAGCAGCCAAGATAGGGCAGGGGTACGTCTCGAGCAGTACTTC	CASSQDRAGVRLEQYF
TRBV5-1	TRBJ2-1	TRBD2	.	TGCGCCAGCAGTTCCAATAGGGGGACTAGCGGGATAAATGAGCAGTTCTTC	CASSSNRGTSGINEQFF
TRBV4-2	TRBJ2-7	TRBD2	.	TGTGCCAGCAGCCAAGCGGGCGGGAGGCCCTACGAGCAGTACTTC	CASSQAGGRPYEQYF
TRBV5-6	TRBJ2-2	.	.	TGTGCCAGCAGCACCATTAAGCGGATGACGAACACCGGGGAGCTGTTTTTT	CASSTIKRMTNTGELFF
TRBV14	TRBJ2-7	TRBD2	.	TGTGCCAGCAGCCAGGGCCTAGCGGGAGCTGGGTACGAGCAGTACTTC	CASSQGLAGAGYEQYF
TRBV29-1	TRBJ2-7	TRBD1	.	TGCAGCGTTGCGGGCAGGACAGGGTCAATCTACGAGCAGTACTTC	CSVAGRTGSIYEQYF
TRBV10-3	TRBJ2-6	.	.	TGTGCCATCAGTGAACCGTTCTCTGGGGCCAACGTCCTGACTTTC	CAISEPFSGANVLTF
TRBV4-1	TRBJ2-4	.	.	TGCGCCAGCAGCCAAGGGCCCGTCGTAGGAAGAGCCAAAAACATTCAGTACTTC	CASSQGPVVGRAKNIQYF
TRBV4-1	TRBJ2-4	.	once	TGCGCCAGCAGCCAGTTAGCGGTAGCCAAAAACATTCAGTACTTC	CASSQLAVAKNIQYF
TRBV5-5	TRBJ1-3	.	.	TGTGCCAGCAGCTTGGACGGACTTTTCTCTGGAAACACCATATATTTT	CASSLDGLFSGNTIYF
TRBV9	TRBJ2-5	TRBD1	.	TGTGCCAGCAGCCCCGCACAGGGGGATGGTCAGGAGACCCAGTACTTC	CASSPAQGDGQETQYF
TRBV4-3	TRBJ1-1	TRBD1	.	TGCGCCAGCAGCCAAGGGACAGGGGAGAACACTGAAGCTTTCTTT	CASSQGTGENTEAFF
TRBV6-1	TRBJ2-7	TRBD1	once	TGTGCCAGCAGTGTCCGGACAGGGCAAGAGCAGTACTTC	CASSVRTGQEQYF
TRBV7-2	TRBJ1-2	.	.	TGTGCCAGCAGCTTAGGGGGGATTGGCTACACCTTC	CASSLGGIGYTF
TRBV29-1	TRBJ2-2	TRBD2	.	TGCAGCGCCCGAAGGATAGCGGGAGACACCGGGGAGCTGTTTTTT	CSARRIAGDTGELFF
TRBV19	TRBJ2-1	.	once	TGTGCCAGTAGCATCATGTATGAGCAGTTCTTC	CASSIMYEQFF
TRBV14	TRBJ1-2	.	.	TGTGCCAGCAGCCAAGTAGGGGGGATCTATGGCTACACCTTC	CASSQVGGIYGYTF
TRBV19	TRBJ1-4	TRBD1	.	TGTGCCAGTACTGCGACAGGGGGGAATGAAAAACTGTTTTTT	CASTATGGNEKLFF
TRBV6-1	TRBJ2-7	TRBD2	once	TGTGCCAGCAGTGAGGTGGCGCGGGGGGGGCGGCAGTACTTC	CASSEVARGGRQYF
TRBV2	TRBJ1-1	TRBD1	few	TGTGCCAGCAGATGGACAGGGAATACTGAAGCTTTCTTT	CASRWTGNTEAFF
TRBV9	TRBJ2-2	TRBD2	.	TGTGCCAGCAGCGTAGTCGGCGGGAGTATCCCCGGGGAGCTGTTTTTT	CASSVVGGSIPGELFF
TRBV28	TRBJ2-2	.	once	TGTGCCAGCAGTCCCCCCCGGGGGCGAAACACCGGGGAGCTGTTTTTT	CASSPPRGRNTGELFF
TRBV5-1	TRBJ2-1	.	once	TGCGCCAGCATAGCGGACCACCTTAAGGATGAGCAGTTCTTC	CASIADHLKDEQFF